This T cell receptor beta chain came from a study of T cell responses to AZD1222 COVID-19 vaccine. The CDR3 has 12 amino acids. Germline assignment: CDR1 MGHDK and CDR2 SYGVNS. The V gene lost 3 bases and the J gene lost 7 bases, with 10 bases spanning the gap. The method was immunoSEQ multiplex PCR; TCRdb's version includes in-frame clones alone and lacks a portion of them. The data hold about 140,000 clones, with 75% to 95% observed a single time. The chain couples TRBV25-1 to TRBJ2-7; D not resolved. This receptor was identified in an adult who received the MenACWY meningococcal vaccine as a control. The sequenced sample was peripheral blood, obtained 28 days after the second dose of the MenACWY control vaccine. DNA of the CDR3: TGTGCCAGCAGTGAGCCCTACAGAGAGCAGTACTTC. Amino acids: CASSEPYREQYF.